Listed below are T cell receptor beta chains from one sample, sequenced in a study of blood T cells in healthy people across ages. One entry per CDR3 protein results from TCRdb running MiXCR on the 5' RACE reads. The sample contains roughly 640,000 distinct CDR3 sequences, about 30% of which appear only once. Sequenced sample: blood. The receptors shown here come from a woman aged 80 or over in good health. CDR3s include the opening cysteine and the closing phenylalanine or tryptophan. A D gene is named only where the DNA matches it firmly. Expanded clones get a size class; other rows say once, few or many, or leave the size out.

j_call | d_call | v_call | clone_size | cdr3_nt | cdr3_aa
TRBJ2-1 | TRBD2 | TRBV20-1 | many | TGCAGTGCTAGAGTGGGACTAGCGAGATACAATGAGCAGTTCTTC | CSARVGLARYNEQFF
TRBJ1-5 | . | TRBV6-1 | few | TGTGCCAGCAGACCGACAGGCTTCAATCAGCCCCAGCATTTT | CASRPTGFNQPQHF
TRBJ1-2 | TRBD1 | TRBV4-3 | many | TGCGCCAGCAGCCAAGAAACAGGGGGCAGCTATGGCTACACCTTC | CASSQETGGSYGYTF
TRBJ1-6 | . | TRBV6-6 | . | TGTGCCAGCAGTACTCAAGGGTTCGATAATTCACCCCCCCACTTT | CASSTQGFDNSPPHF
TRBJ2-5 | . | TRBV4-1 | many | TGCGCCAGCAGCCTCCCTTATGGGGAGACCCAGTACTTC | CASSLPYGETQYF
TRBJ1-2 | . | TRBV27 | . | TGTGCCAGCACTTCGGGTTCTAACTATGGCTGCACCTTC | CASTSGSNYGCTF
TRBJ1-4 | TRBD1 | TRBV7-9 | many | TGTGCCAGCAGCACTGGACAGGGACCAACTAATGAAAAACTGTTTTTT | CASSTGQGPTNEKLFF
TRBJ1-1 | . | TRBV6-6 | . | TGTGCCAGCACCTACGGAGGGGTCGGAGCTACTGAAGCTTTCTTT | CASTYGGVGATEAFF
TRBJ2-3 | . | TRBV6-1 | many | TGTGCCAGCACCCCACAGGGTGGGGTTGTCGATACGCAGTATTTT | CASTPQGGVVDTQYF
TRBJ2-1 | TRBD1 | TRBV13 | . | TGTGCCAGCAGCTTGGAGGGACAGGGCTCCTACGAGCAGTTCTTC | CASSLEGQGSYEQFF
TRBJ2-7 | TRBD2 | TRBV9 | . | TGTGCCAGCAGCGCGGGACTAGCCAGCGACTACGAGCAGTACTTC | CASSAGLASDYEQYF
TRBJ2-7 | TRBD1 | TRBV29-1 | . | TGCAGCGTCGCCCCGGGACAGGCCCGGTACGAGCAGTACTTC | CSVAPGQARYEQYF
TRBJ1-4 | TRBD1 | TRBV12-3/TRBV12-4 | . | TGTGCCAGCAGGAAAACAGGGGGGGGAGAGGCTAATGAAAAACTGTTTTTT | CASRKTGGGEANEKLFF
TRBJ2-3 | TRBD1 | TRBV7-2 | many | TGTGCCAGCAGCTTGTTGGGACAGCGTATTTATACGCAGTATTTT | CASSLLGQRIYTQYF
TRBJ2-1 | TRBD2 | TRBV20-1 | many | TGCAGTGCCGAACCCCTCGCGGGGGGGCCGAACTCCTACAATGAGCAGTTCTTC | CSAEPLAGGPNSYNEQFF
TRBJ1-2 | . | TRBV5-4 | few | TGTGCCAGCAGCTTGGTGGCGGGGGGCTCCTATGGCTACACCTTC | CASSLVAGGSYGYTF
TRBJ2-7 | TRBD1 | TRBV10-3 | . | TGTGCCATCGGTCCGGGACAGATACCCTACGAGCAGTACTTC | CAIGPGQIPYEQYF
TRBJ1-1 | . | TRBV20-1 | many | TGCAGTGCTAGAGATAGACCCACTGAAGCTTTCTTT | CSARDRPTEAFF
TRBJ2-7 | . | TRBV2 | . | TGTGCCAGCAGTGTAGGGGGGGGCGGGACCTACGAGCAGTACTTC | CASSVGGGGTYEQYF
TRBJ2-1 | TRBD1 | TRBV20-1 | . | TGCAGTGCAGGACAGGGGTGGTCATTGAATGAGCAGTTCTTC | CSAGQGWSLNEQFF
TRBJ1-5 | TRBD1 | TRBV7-8 | . | TGTGCCAGCAGCTTAAGGGACAGTTCCCAGCATTTT | CASSLRDSSQHF
TRBJ2-7 | . | TRBV29-1 | many | TGCAGCGTTGAACTTGATCCATCCTACGAGCAGTACTTC | CSVELDPSYEQYF
TRBJ2-7 | TRBD2 | TRBV5-1 | many | TGCGCCAGCAGCTTGATGCTAGCGGGGGATAAATTCGCCGAGCAGTACTTC | CASSLMLAGDKFAEQYF
TRBJ1-1 | . | TRBV14 | . | TGTGCCAGCAGCCAAGATGTGGGCCACACTGAAGCTTTCTTT | CASSQDVGHTEAFF
TRBJ1-1 | . | TRBV20-1 | . | TGCAGTGCTAGAGTACGGGGCGGGAACACTGAAGCTTTCTTT | CSARVRGGNTEAFF
TRBJ2-5 | TRBD1 | TRBV9 | many | TGTGCCAGCAGCGTAGAGGGCAGGGGGCGACTTGGGGAGCAGTACTTC | CASSVEGRGRLGEQYF
TRBJ1-1 | . | TRBV27 | . | TGTGCCAGTTTCCAGGGAACTGAAGCTTTCTTT | CASFQGTEAFF
TRBJ1-2 | . | TRBV3-1 | . | TGTGCCAGCAGCCAATCAGGGGCTCGTGGCTACACCTTC | CASSQSGARGYTF
TRBJ2-1 | TRBD1 | TRBV5-1 | few | TGCGCCAGCAGCCGCCCGACAGGGATGGGTAATGAGCAGTTCTTC | CASSRPTGMGNEQFF
TRBJ2-3 | . | TRBV12-3/TRBV12-4 | many | TGTGCCAGCAGTTTAAGGAGGCCCCGCCATACGCAGTATTTT | CASSLRRPRHTQYF
TRBJ1-1 | . | TRBV6-6 | few | TGTGCCAGCAGTTTCGCGGGGAGGTCTGAAGCTTTCTTT | CASSFAGRSEAFF
TRBJ2-1 | . | TRBV5-5 | many | TGTGCCAGCAGCCCGACCTGGACTCTCTCCTACAATGAGCAGTTCTTC | CASSPTWTLSYNEQFF
TRBJ2-4 | TRBD1 | TRBV20-1 | many | TGCAGTGCAAGAGGGGACAGGGGGGCCAAAAACATTCAGTACTTC | CSARGDRGAKNIQYF
TRBJ1-2 | TRBD1 | TRBV14 | . | TGTGCCAGCAGCCAAGATCTCGGGACAGCTAACTATGGCTACACCTTC | CASSQDLGTANYGYTF
TRBJ1-3 | . | TRBV5-1 | . | TGCGCCAGCAGCTTGTTAGGGGGCTCTGGAAACACCATATATTTT | CASSLLGGSGNTIYF
TRBJ2-3 | . | TRBV27 | many | TGTGCCAGCAGTTTAAGAGGGGGGGCACCTACGCAGTATTTT | CASSLRGGAPTQYF
TRBJ1-3 | . | TRBV3-1 | . | TGTGCCAGCAGCCTAGACGTAATGGAGGAAAACACCATATATTTT | CASSLDVMEENTIYF
TRBJ2-2 | . | TRBV7-7 | . | TGTGCTAGCAGCTTAAAGGAGGGCGGGGAGCTGTTTTTT | CASSLKEGGELFF
TRBJ1-2 | . | TRBV20-1 | many | TGCAGTGCGCCGGACAGCTCTAACTATGGCTACACCTTC | CSAPDSSNYGYTF
TRBJ2-3 | . | TRBV3-1 | many | TGTGCCAGCAGCCAGACCGGGACTCAAATCACAGATACGCAGTATTTT | CASSQTGTQITDTQYF
TRBJ2-2 | . | TRBV3-1 | many | TGTGCCAGCATATTAAGTAACACCGGGGAGCTGTTTTTT | CASILSNTGELFF
TRBJ2-1 | . | TRBV7-9 | . | TGTGCCAGCATGGGCGGTACCCCCTACAATGAGCAGTTCTTC | CASMGGTPYNEQFF
TRBJ1-2 | TRBD1 | TRBV2 | many | TGTGCCAGCAGGGGGGGACAGACGAGGGGCTATGGCTACACCTTC | CASRGGQTRGYGYTF
TRBJ2-3 | . | TRBV29-1 | . | TGCAGCGCTCATGACAGGTTCACAGATACGCAGTATTTT | CSAHDRFTDTQYF
TRBJ2-3 | TRBD1 | TRBV15 | few | TGTGCCACCAGCAGAGTGGACAGGGGGTTCGTAGATACGCAGTATTTT | CATSRVDRGFVDTQYF
TRBJ1-1 | . | TRBV11-1 | . | TGTGCCAGCAGCTTAGGGTTCGGTAGCACTGAAGCTTTCTTT | CASSLGFGSTEAFF
TRBJ2-3 | . | TRBV3-1 | . | TGTGCCAGCAGGGGACTCCCCACAGATACGCAGTATTTT | CASRGLPTDTQYF
TRBJ1-1 | . | TRBV3-1 | many | TGTGCCAGCAGCCATCCCGGGGGAATGAACACTGAAGCTTTCTTT | CASSHPGGMNTEAFF
TRBJ2-7 | . | TRBV7-2 | once | TGTGCCAGCAGCTCAGGGACGACAAGGGGCTACGAGCAGTACTTC | CASSSGTTRGYEQYF
TRBJ2-1 | TRBD1 | TRBV5-1 | many | TGCGCCAGCACCCTGACAGGGACGGTTAATGAGCAGTTCTTC | CASTLTGTVNEQFF
TRBJ1-2 | TRBD1 | TRBV10-3 | few | TGTGCCATCAGTGAAGGGGACAGGCCGACTAACTATGGCTACACCTTC | CAISEGDRPTNYGYTF